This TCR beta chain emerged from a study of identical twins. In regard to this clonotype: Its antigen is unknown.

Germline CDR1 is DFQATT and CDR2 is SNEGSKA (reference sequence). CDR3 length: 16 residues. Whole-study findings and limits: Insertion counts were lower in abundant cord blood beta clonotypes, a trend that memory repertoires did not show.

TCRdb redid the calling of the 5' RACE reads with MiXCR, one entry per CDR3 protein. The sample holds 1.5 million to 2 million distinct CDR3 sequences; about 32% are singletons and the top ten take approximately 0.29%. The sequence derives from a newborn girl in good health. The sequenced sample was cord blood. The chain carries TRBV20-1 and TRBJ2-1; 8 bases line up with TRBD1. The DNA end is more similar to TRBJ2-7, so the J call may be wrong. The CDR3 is CSARHWTGSSYNEQYF. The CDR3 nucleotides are TGCAGTGCCAGACACTGGACAGGGAGCTCCTACAATGAGCAGTACTTC.